Reported below is one T cell receptor beta chain. This entry belongs to a study of blood T cell repertoires in COVID-19. The germline V gene has CDR1 LGHNA and CDR2 YSLEER. The germline V and J ends were trimmed by 3 bases and 3 bases, with 12 bases remaining between them. The CDR3 has 16 residues. The table came from immunoSEQ multiplex PCR; TCRdb's copy has only in-frame clones and leaves some out. The table includes about 250,000 clones, around 85% detected once. Input material: peripheral blood. The chain links TRBV4-3 to TRBJ1-6, with D tentatively TRBD1 (5 bases). This sequence was found in a man over 45 with active or convalescent COVID-19. The CDR3 DNA is TGCGCCAGCAGCCAGGACAAAGGGGTCTATAATTCACCCCTCCACTTT. Residues: CASSQDKGVYNSPLHF.